Below, one TCR beta chain is given with its context. This specimen comes from a study of blood T cells in healthy people across ages. Study-wide background: Template-switching capture recovered about one barcoded beta molecule per two T cells.

The authors ran a second PCR of 7 to 11 cycles using a sample-barcoded 5' primer and a J-beta primer mix. In TCRdb, the 5' RACE reads were re-called with MiXCR into one record per CDR3 protein. The data contain about 760,000 distinct CDR3 sequences, roughly 25% of them singletons. Per germline, CDR1 SEHNR and CDR2 FQNEAQ (reference sequence). V gave up 5 bases and J gave up 3 bases; unmatched junction bases: 10. This CDR3 is 16 amino acids long. The sample was also linked to a second study, of T cells of mothers and their children.

The TCR was taken from a boy aged 5-17 years in good health. V gene TRBV7-9 combines with J gene TRBJ2-7, with 10 nucleotides matching TRBD1. The sequencing input was blood. CDR3 nucleotide sequence: TGTGCCAGCAGCCCCCGGGCTGGGACAGGGGTCTACGAGCAGTACTTC. Protein: CASSPRAGTGVYEQYF. Using reference TRBV7-9 and TRBJ2-7 for the parts outside the CDR3, the full variable domain is DTGVSQNPRHKITKRGQNVTFRCDPISEHNRLYWYRQTLGQGPEFLTYFQNEAQLEKSRLLSDRFSAERPKGSFSTLEIQRTEQGDSAMYLCASSPRAGTGVYEQYFGPGTRLTVT.